This T cell receptor (beta chain) was identified during a study of T cell changes during pregnancy in multiple sclerosis. In germline, CDR1 is MNHEY, CDR2 SVGAGI. V shed 8 bases and J 0 bases; nucleotides not matched to a gene: 9. There are 15 residues in the CDR3. Libraries were prepared by immunoSEQ multiplex PCR; TCRdb keeps only in-frame clonotypes and omits some of them. The sample lists around 50,000 clones, about nine tenths seen once, with 0.55% to 0.65% in the top ten. This clone was recorded a few times. The starting material was CD4+ T cells from peripheral blood mononuclear cells, obtained after pregnancy. V and J are TRBV6-5 and TRBJ2-7; 8 bases map to TRBD2. This TCR was sampled from a female donor in good health, enrolled as a control in a pregnancy study. The CDR3 DNA sequence: TGTGCCAGCGGGGCGGGAGGTACGTCCTCCTACGAGCAGTACTTC. Translated: CASGAGGTSSYEQYF.